The clone carrying this T cell receptor (beta chain) was found many times. Antigen specificity is unknown. TCRdb re-called the reads through MiXCR, storing one row per CDR3 protein. The sample records 210,000 or so distinct CDR3 sequences, roughly 6.5% being singletons. These data originate in a study of T cell repertoires in cytomegalovirus infection. Study-level points and caveats: Identification of carriers of CMV plus the relevant HLA was performed using cumulative public TCR beta family frequency.

The CDR3 totals 15 residues. Germline CDR1 and CDR2: MRHNA and SNTAGT. Trimming cost V 3 bases and J 1 base, with 10 bases left between them. This TCR was recovered from a human donor in good health (CMV status not recorded). Some clones in this sample may be carry-over from other donors' samples. This chain links TRBV6-4 with TRBJ1-5; the D is unclear. The sequencing sample was made of PBMCs. The CDR3 coding sequence is TGTGCCAGCAGTGAGGAGGGTAGCAGCAATCAGCCCCAGCATTTT. It translates to CASSEEGSSNQPQHF.